The 17 T cell receptor beta chains in this list originate from one sample, sequenced in a study of cytomegalovirus exposure and HLA in healthy donors. The table came from immunoSEQ multiplex PCR; TCRdb's copy has only in-frame clones and leaves some out. The sample lists 71,000 or so clones; roughly 95% were seen once. Material: PBMCs. These receptors came from a woman under 30 in good health and CMV-seropositive.

This chain uses TRBV7-2 with TRBJ1-4; 10 bases are a match to TRBD1. The CDR3 sequence is 15 residues long. Germline V CDR1 and CDR2: SGHTA, FQGNSA. V was clipped by 3 bases and J by 7 bases; unmatched bases: 5. The CDR3 bases are TGTGCCAGCAGCTTTCGACAGGGGGCGGGTGAAAAACTGTTTTTT. It specifies CASSFRQGAGEKLFF. Supplemented by reference TRBV7-2 and TRBJ1-4, the full variable domain reads GAGVSQSPSNKVTEKGKDVELRCDPISGHTALYWYRQSLGQGLEFLIYFQGNSAPDKSGLPSDRFSAERTGGSVSTLTIQRTQQEDSAVYLCASSFRQGAGEKLFFGSGTQLSVL.

This rearrangement joins TRBV9 to TRBJ2-3, with 9 bases aligning to TRBD2. There are 16 residues in the CDR3. Germline trimming cut 3 bases from V and 7 bases from J; bases unmatched to any gene: 12. Germline values: CDR1 SGDLS, CDR2 YYNGEE. CDR3 sequence (DNA): TGTGCCAGCAGCGCAGGGGGGGCGGGAGGGCCGAATACGCAGTATTTT. Translating gives CASSAGGAGGPNTQYF.

This clone has more than one count but fewer than ten. The chain links TRBV29-1 to TRBJ1-1; D possibly corresponds to TRBD1 (6 bases). CDR1 and CDR2 (germline): SQVTM, ANQGSEA. V was pared by 4 bases and J by 2 bases, with 11 bases between. CDR3 size: 13 residues. The CDR3 nucleotides read TGCAGCGTTGTTTGGGGGCTCAACACTGAAGCTTTCTTT. Protein product: CSVVWGLNTEAFF.

The rearrangement links TRBV5-8 to TRBJ2-7, with D possibly TRBD2 on 6 matching bases. Germline values: CDR1 SGHTS, CDR2 YDEGEE. This CDR3 is built from 14 residues. V was pared by 4 bases and J by 4 bases, with 15 bases between. The CDR3, as DNA: TGTGCCAGCAGCCCCCAAGGGGAGGCGTACGAGCAGTACTTC. It encodes CASSPQGEAYEQYF.

This chain connects TRBV2 to TRBJ1-1, with unresolved D. The germline V and J ends were trimmed by 1 base and 1 base, with 13 bases remaining between them. Germline CDR1 and CDR2: SNHLY and FYNNEI. This CDR3 is 16 amino acids long. This CDR3 reads CASSEGGGGENTEAFF. The CDR3 DNA follows: TGTGCCAGCAGTGAAGGAGGTGGAGGAGAGAACACTGAAGCTTTCTTT.

The rearrangement links TRBV5-1 to TRBJ2-3; a weak D match, TRBD1 (6 bases). Trimming cost V 2 bases and J 0 bases, with 16 bases left between them. Germline V gene data show CDR1 as SGHRS and CDR2 as YFSETQ. The CDR3 totals 17 residues. For the CDR3, the DNA is TGCGCCAGCAGCTTCCCTGGAAGGGGGACGAGCACAGATACGCAGTATTTT. It translates to CASSFPGRGTSTDTQYF.

V is TRBV5-4 and J is TRBJ1-2; 7 positions match TRBD1. J was trimmed by 0 bases and V by 2 bases; bases with no gene match: 7. This CDR3 is 16 amino acids long. CDR1 and CDR2 from the germline V gene are SGHNT and YYREEE (reference sequence). Here the CDR3 reads CASSLLSGTANYGYTF. CDR3 bases: TGTGCCAGCAGCTTACTTAGTGGGACAGCTAACTATGGCTACACCTTC.

This chain uses TRBV5-1 with TRBJ1-2, with 10 bases identical to TRBD1. Germline trimming cut 2 bases from V and 4 bases from J; bases unmatched to any gene: 8. The CDR3 has 16 amino acids. Germline V gene sequence: CDR1 SGHRS, CDR2 YFSETQ. CDR3 sequence reads: CASSLRDRGSGYGYTF. The DNA of the CDR3 is TGCGCCAGCAGCTTACGGGACAGGGGCTCAGGCTATGGCTACACCTTC.

A remark on this clone: One end of the junction is discordant with germline, which a read error may explain. The V gene is TRBV5-1, the J gene TRBJ2-1; the match to TRBD2 covers 16 bases. CDR3 size: 15 residues. The germline gives CDR1 SGHRS, CDR2 YFSETQ. The CDR3 region is CASSTGLAGGPTQVF. The CDR3 bases are TGCGCCAGCAGCACGGGACTAGCGGGAGGGCCCACGCAGGTCTTC.

V usage is TRBV18 and J usage is TRBJ1-2; unclear D gene. Trimming stripped 3 bases from V and 6 bases from J, with 11 bases between. The CDR3 totals 13 residues. Germline CDR1 and CDR2: KGHSH and LQKENI. CDR3 in amino acids: CASSPFSGDGYTF. In DNA form, the CDR3 reads TGTGCCAGCTCACCGTTCTCGGGTGATGGCTACACCTTC.

The chain combines TRBV2 with TRBJ2-3; 7 nucleotides agree with TRBD1. Per germline, CDR1 SNHLY and CDR2 FYNNEI. The J segment lost 1 base and the V segment lost 2 bases, leaving 3 bases of the junction unmatched. CDR3 length: 15 amino acids. Here the CDR3 DNA reads TGTGCCAGCAGTGAAAGGGACAGACGCACAGATACGCAGTATTTT. Protein sequence: CASSERDRRTDTQYF.

The chain links TRBV9 to TRBJ2-3; weak D call: TRBD2 (6 bases). V lost 3 bases to trimming and J lost 6 bases, with 17 bases between them. The CDR3 extends over 15 amino acids. Germline loops: CDR1 SGDLS, CDR2 YYNGEE. The CDR3 spells CASSAGAGPGDTQYF. The CDR3 DNA follows: TGTGCCAGCAGCGCCGGAGCGGGCCCAGGGGATACGCAGTATTTT.

The chain has TRBV14 and TRBJ1-5; D not certain. Germline V CDR1 and CDR2: SGHDN, FVKESK. The V end was cut by 1 base, the J end by 7 bases, with 8 bases between. This CDR3 has 13 residues. The CDR3 region has the DNA TGTGCCAGCAGCCAAGGCGAGGGACAGCCCCAGCATTTT. Protein sequence: CASSQGEGQPQHF.

The V and J genes are TRBV2 and TRBJ2-5; TRBD1 is a possible D gene (6 bases). Trimming removed 7 bases at V and 5 bases at J, with 20 bases between. The CDR3 consists of 15 residues. Germline assignment: CDR1 SNHLY and CDR2 FYNNEI. The CDR3 here is CASNLQGSPGETQYF. The DNA for the CDR3 is TGTGCCAGCAACTTACAGGGATCCCCGGGGGAGACCCAGTACTTC.

For this clone: Germline is not matched at one junction end, which may reflect a read error. The chain uses TRBV2 and TRBJ1-3, with TRBD1 identical over 10 bases. Looked up from germline, CDR1 is SNHLY and CDR2 is FYNNEI. CDR3 size: 14 residues. The CDR3 coding sequence is TGTGCCAGCAGTTACCGGGACAGGGGAAGCACCATATATTTT. Its translation: CASSYRDRGSTIYF.

This clone is a singleton in its sample. The CDR3 region has the DNA TGTGCCAGCAGCCAAGGTGCAGGGGCCAGGGGAGCTTTCTTT. This encodes CASSQGAGARGAFF. The chain is built from TRBV14 and TRBJ1-1; maybe TRBD1 (6 bases). V was pared by 1 base and J by 10 bases, with 16 bases between. Germline values: CDR1 SGHDN, CDR2 FVKESK. This CDR3 comprises 14 residues. Drawing the rest from reference TRBV14 and TRBJ1-1, the complete variable domain is EAGVTQFPSHSVIEKGQTVTLRCDPISGHDNLYWYRRVMGKEIKFLLHFVKESKQDESGMPNNRFLAERTGGTYSTLKVQPAELEDSGVYFCASSQGAGARGAFFGQGTRLTVV.

This chain connects TRBV5-4 to TRBJ1-6, with 9 nucleotides matching TRBD1. The junction had 5 bases not matched to a gene; V was cut back by 0 bases and J by 7 bases. CDR3 length equals 16 residues. The germline V gene encodes CDR1 SGHNT and CDR2 YYREEE (reference sequence). DNA for the CDR3: TGTGCCAGCAGCTTGGGGGACAGGGCGAGAAATTCACCCCTCCACTTT. Translating it yields CASSLGDRARNSPLHF.